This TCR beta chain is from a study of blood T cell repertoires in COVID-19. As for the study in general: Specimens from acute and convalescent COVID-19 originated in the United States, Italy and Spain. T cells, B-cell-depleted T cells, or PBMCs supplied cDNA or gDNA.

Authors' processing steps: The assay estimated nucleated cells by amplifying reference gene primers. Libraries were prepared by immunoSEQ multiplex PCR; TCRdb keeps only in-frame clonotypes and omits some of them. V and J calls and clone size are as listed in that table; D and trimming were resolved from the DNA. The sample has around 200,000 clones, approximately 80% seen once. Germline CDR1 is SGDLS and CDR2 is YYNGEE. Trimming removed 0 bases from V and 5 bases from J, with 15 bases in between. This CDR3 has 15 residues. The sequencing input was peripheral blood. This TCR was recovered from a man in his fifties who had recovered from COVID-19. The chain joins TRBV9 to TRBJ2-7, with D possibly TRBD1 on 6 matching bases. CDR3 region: CASSVDVGAMNEQYF. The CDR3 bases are TGTGCCAGCAGCGTAGATGTGGGGGCTATGAACGAGCAGTACTTC.